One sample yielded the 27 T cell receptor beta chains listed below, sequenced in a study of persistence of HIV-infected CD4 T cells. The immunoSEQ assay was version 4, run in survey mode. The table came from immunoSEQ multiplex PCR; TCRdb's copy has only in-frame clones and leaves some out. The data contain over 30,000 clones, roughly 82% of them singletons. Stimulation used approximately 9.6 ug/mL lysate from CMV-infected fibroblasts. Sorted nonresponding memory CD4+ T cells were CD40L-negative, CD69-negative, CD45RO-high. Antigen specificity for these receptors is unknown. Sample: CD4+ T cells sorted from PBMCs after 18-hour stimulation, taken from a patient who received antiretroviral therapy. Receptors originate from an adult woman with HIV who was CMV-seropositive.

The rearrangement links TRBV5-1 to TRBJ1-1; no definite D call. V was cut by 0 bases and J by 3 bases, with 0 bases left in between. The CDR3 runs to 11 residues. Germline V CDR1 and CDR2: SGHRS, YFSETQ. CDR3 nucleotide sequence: TGCGCCAGCAGCTTGGACACTGAAGCTTTCTTT. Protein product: CASSLDTEAFF.

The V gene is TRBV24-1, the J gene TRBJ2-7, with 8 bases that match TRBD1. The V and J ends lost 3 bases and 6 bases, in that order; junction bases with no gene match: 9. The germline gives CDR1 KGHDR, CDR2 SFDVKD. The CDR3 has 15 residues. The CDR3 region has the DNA TGTGCCACCAGTGATCCCCGGACAGGGTCTGCCGAGCAGTACTTC. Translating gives CATSDPRTGSAEQYF.

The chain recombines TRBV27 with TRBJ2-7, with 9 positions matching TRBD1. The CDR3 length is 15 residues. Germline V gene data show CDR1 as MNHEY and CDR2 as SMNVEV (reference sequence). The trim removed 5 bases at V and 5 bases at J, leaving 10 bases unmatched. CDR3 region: CASSPDDRGRNEQYF. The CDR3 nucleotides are TGTGCCAGCAGTCCAGACGACAGGGGGAGGAACGAGCAGTACTTC.

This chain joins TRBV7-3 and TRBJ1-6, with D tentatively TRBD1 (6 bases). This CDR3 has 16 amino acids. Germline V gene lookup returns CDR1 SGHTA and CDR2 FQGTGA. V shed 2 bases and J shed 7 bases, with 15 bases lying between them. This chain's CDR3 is CASSLEGGPTNSPLHF. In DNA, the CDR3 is TGTGCCAGCAGCTTAGAGGGGGGACCCACCAATTCACCCCTCCACTTT.

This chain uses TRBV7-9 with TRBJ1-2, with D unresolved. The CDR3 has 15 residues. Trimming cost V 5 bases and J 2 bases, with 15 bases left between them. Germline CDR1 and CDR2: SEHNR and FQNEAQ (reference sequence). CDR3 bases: TGTGCCAGCAGCCGAATACCCGCAGCCAACTATGGCTACACCTTC. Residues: CASSRIPAANYGYTF.

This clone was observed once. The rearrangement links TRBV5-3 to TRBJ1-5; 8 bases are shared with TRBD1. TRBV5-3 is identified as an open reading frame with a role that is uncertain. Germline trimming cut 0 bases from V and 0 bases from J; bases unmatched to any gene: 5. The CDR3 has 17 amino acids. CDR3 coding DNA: TGTGCCAGAAGCTTGGCGGGACAGGATGATAGCAATCAGCCCCAGCATTTT. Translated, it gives CARSLAGQDDSNQPQHF.

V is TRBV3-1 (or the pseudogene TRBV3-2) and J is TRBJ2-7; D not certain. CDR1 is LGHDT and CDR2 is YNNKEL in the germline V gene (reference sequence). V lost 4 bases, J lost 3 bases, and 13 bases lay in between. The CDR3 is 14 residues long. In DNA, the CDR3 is TGTGCCAGCAGCCGAGCGTCAAGGGTCTACGAGCAGTACTTC. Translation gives CASSRASRVYEQYF.

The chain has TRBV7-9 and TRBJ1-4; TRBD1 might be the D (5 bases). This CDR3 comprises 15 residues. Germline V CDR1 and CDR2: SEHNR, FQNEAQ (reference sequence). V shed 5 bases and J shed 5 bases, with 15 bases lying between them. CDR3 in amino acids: CASSPSGARNEKLFF. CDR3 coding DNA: TGTGCCAGCAGCCCCAGCGGGGCTCGGAATGAAAAACTGTTTTTT.

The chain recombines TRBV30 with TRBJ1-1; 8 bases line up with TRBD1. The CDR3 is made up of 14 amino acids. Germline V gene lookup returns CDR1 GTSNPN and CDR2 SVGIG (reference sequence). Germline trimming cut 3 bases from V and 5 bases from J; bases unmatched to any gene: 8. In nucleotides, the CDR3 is TGTGCCTGGAGCCTCACAGGGGGATCAACTGAAGCTTTCTTT. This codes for CAWSLTGGSTEAFF.

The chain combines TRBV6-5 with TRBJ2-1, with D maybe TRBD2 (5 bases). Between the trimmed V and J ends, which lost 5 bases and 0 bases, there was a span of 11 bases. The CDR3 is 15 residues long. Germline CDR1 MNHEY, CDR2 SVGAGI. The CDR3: CASSTRLISYNEQFF. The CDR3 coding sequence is TGTGCCAGCAGTACCCGACTAATCTCCTACAATGAGCAGTTCTTC.

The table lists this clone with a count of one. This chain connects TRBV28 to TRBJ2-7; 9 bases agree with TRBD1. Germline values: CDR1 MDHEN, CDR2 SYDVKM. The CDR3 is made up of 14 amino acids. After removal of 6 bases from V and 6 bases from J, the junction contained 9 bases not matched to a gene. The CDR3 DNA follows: TGTGCCAGCAGAGAACAGGGGGCGCGGGGCGAGCAGTACTTC. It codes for CASREQGARGEQYF.

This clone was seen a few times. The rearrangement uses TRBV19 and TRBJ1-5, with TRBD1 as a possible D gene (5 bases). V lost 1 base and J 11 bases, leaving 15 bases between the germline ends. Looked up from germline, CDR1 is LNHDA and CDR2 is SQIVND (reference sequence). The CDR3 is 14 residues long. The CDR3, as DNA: TGTGCCAGTAGTATAGGGCCAGGGCCGGAGTCCCAGCATTTT. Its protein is CASSIGPGPESQHF.

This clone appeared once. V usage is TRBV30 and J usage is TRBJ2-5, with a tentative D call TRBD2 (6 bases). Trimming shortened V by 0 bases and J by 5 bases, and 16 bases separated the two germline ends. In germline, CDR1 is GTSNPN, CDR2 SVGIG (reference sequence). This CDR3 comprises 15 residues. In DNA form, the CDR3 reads TGTGCCTGGAGTGTAGGGGCACGGGGGTTCGAGACCCAGTACTTC. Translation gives CAWSVGARGFETQYF.

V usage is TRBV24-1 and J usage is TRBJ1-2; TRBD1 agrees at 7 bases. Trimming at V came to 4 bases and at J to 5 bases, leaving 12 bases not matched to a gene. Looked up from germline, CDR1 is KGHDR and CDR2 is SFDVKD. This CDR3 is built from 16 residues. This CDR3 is CATSDSRDSGLYGYTF. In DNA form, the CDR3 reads TGTGCCACCAGTGACTCCAGGGACAGCGGGTTGTATGGCTACACCTTC.

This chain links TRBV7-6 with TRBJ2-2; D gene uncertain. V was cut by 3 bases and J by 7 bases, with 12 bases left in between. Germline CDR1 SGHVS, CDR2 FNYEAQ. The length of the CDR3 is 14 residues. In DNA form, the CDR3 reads TGTGCCAGCAGCTTTCAGCAAATTGACGGGGAGCTGTTTTTT. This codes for CASSFQQIDGELFF.

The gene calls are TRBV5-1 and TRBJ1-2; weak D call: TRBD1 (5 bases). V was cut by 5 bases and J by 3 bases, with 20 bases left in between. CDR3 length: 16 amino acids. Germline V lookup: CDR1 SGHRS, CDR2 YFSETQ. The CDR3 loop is CASRRDGATADYGYTF. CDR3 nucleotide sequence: TGCGCCAGCAGGAGGGACGGAGCCACCGCTGACTATGGCTACACCTTC.

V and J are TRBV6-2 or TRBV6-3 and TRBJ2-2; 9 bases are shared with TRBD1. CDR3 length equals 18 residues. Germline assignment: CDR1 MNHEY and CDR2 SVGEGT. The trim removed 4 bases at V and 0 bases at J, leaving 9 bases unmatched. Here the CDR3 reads CASSFPLQGASNTGELFF. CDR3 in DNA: TGTGCCAGCAGTTTCCCCCTACAGGGGGCCTCGAACACCGGGGAGCTGTTTTTT.

The CDR3 coding sequence is TGTGCCATCAGTGAATCGAAGAGCAATCAGCCCCAGCATTTT. Translated, it gives CAISESKSNQPQHF. The V call is TRBV10-3, the J call TRBJ1-5; D gene ambiguous. Germline assignment: CDR1 ENHRY and CDR2 SYGVKD. Trimming removed 3 bases at V and 1 base at J, with 7 bases between. The length of the CDR3 is 14 residues.

The CDR3 here is CASSLGTGGWNEQFF. CDR3 in DNA: TGTGCCAGCAGCCTAGGGACAGGGGGCTGGAATGAGCAGTTCTTC. The gene calls are TRBV28 and TRBJ2-1; 12 bases are shared with TRBD1. The CDR3 has 15 residues. CDR1 is MDHEN and CDR2 is SYDVKM in the germline V gene. V lost 6 bases and J lost 7; bases outside the gene matches: 7.

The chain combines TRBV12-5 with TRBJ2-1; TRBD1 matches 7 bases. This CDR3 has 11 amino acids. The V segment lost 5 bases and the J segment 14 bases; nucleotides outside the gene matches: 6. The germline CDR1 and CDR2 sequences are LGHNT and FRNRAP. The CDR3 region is CASGQPGQKFF. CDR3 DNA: TGTGCTAGTGGTCAGCCGGGACAGAAGTTCTTC. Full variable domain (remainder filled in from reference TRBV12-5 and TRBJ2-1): DARVTQTPRHKVTEMGQEVTMRCQPILGHNTVFWYRQTMMQGLELLAYFRNRAPLDDSGMPKDRFSAEMPDATLATLKIQPSEPRDSAVYFCASGQPGQKFFGPGTRLTVL.

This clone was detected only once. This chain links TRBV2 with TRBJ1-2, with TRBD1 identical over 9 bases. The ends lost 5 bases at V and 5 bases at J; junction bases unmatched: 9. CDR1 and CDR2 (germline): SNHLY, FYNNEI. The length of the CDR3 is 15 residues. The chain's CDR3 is CASSQMGTGRYGYTF. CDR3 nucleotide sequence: TGTGCCAGCAGTCAAATGGGGACAGGGAGATATGGCTACACCTTC.

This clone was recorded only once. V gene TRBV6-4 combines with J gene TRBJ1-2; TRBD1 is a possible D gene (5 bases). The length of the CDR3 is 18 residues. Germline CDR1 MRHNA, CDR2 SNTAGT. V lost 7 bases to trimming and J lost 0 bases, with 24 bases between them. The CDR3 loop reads CASTTGLGRVAPNYGYTF. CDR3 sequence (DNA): TGTGCCAGCACTACGGGGCTCGGCAGGGTTGCCCCTAACTATGGCTACACCTTC.

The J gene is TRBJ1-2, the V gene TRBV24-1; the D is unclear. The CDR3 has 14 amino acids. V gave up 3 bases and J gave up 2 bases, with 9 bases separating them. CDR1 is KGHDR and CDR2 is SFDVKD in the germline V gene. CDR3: CATSDIGYNYGYTF. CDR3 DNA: TGTGCCACCAGTGATATCGGTTACAACTATGGCTACACCTTC.

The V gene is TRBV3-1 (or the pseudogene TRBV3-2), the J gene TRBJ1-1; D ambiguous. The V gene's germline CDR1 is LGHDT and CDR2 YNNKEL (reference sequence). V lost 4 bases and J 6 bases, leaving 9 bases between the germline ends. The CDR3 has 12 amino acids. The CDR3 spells CASSPGAAEAFF. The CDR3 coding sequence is TGTGCCAGCAGCCCAGGCGCGGCTGAAGCTTTCTTT.

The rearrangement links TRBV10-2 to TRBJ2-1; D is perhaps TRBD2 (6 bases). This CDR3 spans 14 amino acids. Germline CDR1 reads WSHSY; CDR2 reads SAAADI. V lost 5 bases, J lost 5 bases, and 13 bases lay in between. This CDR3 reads CASSWGVLDNEQFF. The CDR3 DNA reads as TGCGCCAGCAGTTGGGGGGTCCTTGACAATGAGCAGTTCTTC.

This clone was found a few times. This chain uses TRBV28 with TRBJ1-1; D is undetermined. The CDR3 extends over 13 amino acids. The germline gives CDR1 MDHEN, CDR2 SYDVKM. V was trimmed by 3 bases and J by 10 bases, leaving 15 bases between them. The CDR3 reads CASSFRQAAVAFF. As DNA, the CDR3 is TGTGCCAGCAGTTTTCGGCAGGCGGCGGTAGCTTTCTTT.

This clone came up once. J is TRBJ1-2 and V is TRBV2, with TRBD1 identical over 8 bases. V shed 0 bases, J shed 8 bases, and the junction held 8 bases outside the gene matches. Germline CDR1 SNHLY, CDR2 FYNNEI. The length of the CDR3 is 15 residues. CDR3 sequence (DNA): TGTGCCAGCAGTGAAGCGGTGCAGGGGGCGGGCGGCTACACCTTC. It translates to CASSEAVQGAGGYTF.